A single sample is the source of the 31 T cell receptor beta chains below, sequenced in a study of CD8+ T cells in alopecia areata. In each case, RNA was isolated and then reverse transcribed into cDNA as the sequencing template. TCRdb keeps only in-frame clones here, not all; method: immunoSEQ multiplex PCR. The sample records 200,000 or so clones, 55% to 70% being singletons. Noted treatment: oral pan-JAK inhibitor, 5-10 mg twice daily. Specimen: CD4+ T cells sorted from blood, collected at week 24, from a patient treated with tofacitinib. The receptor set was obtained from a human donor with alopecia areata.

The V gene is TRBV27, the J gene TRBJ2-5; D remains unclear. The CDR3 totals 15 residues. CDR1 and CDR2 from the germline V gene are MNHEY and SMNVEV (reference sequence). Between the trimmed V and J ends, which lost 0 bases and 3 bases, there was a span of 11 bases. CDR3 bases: TGTGCCAGCAGTTTATCGTGGGTCGCCAAAGAGACCCAGTACTTC. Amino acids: CASSLSWVAKETQYF.

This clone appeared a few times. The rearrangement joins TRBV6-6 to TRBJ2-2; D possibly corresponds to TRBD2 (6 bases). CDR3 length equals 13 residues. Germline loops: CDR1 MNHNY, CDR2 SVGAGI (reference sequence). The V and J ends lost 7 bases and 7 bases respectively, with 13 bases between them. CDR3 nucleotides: TGTGCCAGCACCCGGACGGGGGACGGGGAGCTGTTTTTT. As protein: CASTRTGDGELFF.

CDR3 sequence (DNA): TGTGCCAGCAGCGTAGGACTAGCGGGAGAAGAGACCCAGTACTTC. This translates into CASSVGLAGEETQYF. This rearrangement joins TRBV9 to TRBJ2-5; 12 nucleotides line up with TRBD2. After removal of 0 bases from V and 3 bases from J, the junction contained 0 bases not matched to a gene. CDR1 SGDLS and CDR2 YYNGEE come from the germline V gene. The CDR3 loop spans 15 amino acids.

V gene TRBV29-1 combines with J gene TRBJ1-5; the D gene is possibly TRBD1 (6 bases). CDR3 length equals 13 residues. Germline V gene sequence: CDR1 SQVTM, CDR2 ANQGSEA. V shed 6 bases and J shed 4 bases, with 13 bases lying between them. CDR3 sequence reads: CSVSQGGNQPQHF. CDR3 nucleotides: TGCAGCGTATCACAGGGAGGGAATCAGCCCCAGCATTTT.

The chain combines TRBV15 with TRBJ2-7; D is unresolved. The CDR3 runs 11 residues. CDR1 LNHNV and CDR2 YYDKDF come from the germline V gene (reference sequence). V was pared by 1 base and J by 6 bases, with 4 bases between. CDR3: CATSRGGEQYF. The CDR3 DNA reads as TGTGCCACCAGCAGAGGTGGCGAGCAGTACTTC.

CDR3 bases: TGTGCCAGCAGTACGCCTTGGGGCCACAGGGCTGAAGCTTTCTTT. This gives the protein CASSTPWGHRAEAFF. The chain is built from TRBV25-1 and TRBJ1-1; TRBD1 is a possible D gene (6 bases). V was cut by 5 bases and J by 6 bases, with 19 bases left in between. Germline CDR1 MGHDK, CDR2 SYGVNS. This CDR3 region has 15 residues.

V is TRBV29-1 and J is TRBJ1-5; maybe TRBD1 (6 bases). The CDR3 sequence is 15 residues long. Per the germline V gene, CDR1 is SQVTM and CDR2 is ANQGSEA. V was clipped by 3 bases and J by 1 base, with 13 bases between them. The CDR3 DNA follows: TGCAGCGTTGAGACAGGCAAGGGGAGCAATCAGCCCCAGCATTTT. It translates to CSVETGKGSNQPQHF.

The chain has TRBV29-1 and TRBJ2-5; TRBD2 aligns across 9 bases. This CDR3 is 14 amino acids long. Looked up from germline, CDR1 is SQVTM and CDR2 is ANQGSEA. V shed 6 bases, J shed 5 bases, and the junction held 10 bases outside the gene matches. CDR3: CSVPGSGSGETQYF. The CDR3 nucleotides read TGCAGCGTCCCGGGTAGCGGGAGCGGGGAGACCCAGTACTTC. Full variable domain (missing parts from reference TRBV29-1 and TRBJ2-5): SAVISQKPSRDICQRGTSLTIQCQVDSQVTMMFWYRQQPGQSLTLIATANQGSEATYESGFVIDKFPISRPNLTFSTLTVSNMSPEDSSIYLCSVPGSGSGETQYFGPGTRLLVL.

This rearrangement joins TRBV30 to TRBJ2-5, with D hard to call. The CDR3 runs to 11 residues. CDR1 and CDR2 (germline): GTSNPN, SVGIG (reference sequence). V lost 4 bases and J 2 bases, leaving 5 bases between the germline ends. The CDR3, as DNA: TGTGCCTGGACGGCGCAAGAGACCCAGTACTTC. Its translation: CAWTAQETQYF.

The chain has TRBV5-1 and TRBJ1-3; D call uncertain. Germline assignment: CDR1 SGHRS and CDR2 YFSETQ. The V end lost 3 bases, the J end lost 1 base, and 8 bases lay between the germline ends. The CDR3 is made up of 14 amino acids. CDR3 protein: CASSSTDSGNTIYF. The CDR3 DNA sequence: TGCGCCAGCAGCTCCACGGATTCTGGAAACACCATATATTTT.

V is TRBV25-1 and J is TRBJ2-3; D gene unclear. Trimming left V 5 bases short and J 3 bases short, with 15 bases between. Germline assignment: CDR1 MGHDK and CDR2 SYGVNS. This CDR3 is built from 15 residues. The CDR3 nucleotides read TGTGCCAGCAGTCCCACCACTCCCTATACAGATACGCAGTATTTT. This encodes CASSPTTPYTDTQYF.

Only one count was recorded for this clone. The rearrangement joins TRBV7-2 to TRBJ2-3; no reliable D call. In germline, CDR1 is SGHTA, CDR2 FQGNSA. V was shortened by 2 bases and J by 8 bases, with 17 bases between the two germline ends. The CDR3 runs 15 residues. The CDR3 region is CASSLTLGGDSTQYF. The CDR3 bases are TGTGCCAGCAGCTTAACCTTGGGTGGTGATAGTACGCAGTATTTT.

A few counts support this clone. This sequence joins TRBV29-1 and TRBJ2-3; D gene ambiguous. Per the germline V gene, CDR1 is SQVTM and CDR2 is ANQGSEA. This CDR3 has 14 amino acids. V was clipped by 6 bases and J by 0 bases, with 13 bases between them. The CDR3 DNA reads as TGCAGCGTCTCAACACCGACTAGCACAGATACGCAGTATTTT. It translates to CSVSTPTSTDTQYF.

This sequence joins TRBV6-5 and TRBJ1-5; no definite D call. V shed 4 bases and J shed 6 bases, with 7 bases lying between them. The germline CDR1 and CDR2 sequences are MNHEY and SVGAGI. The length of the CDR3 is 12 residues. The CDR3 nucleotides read TGTGCCAGCAGTTCCCCTCCTCAGCCCCAGCATTTT. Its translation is CASSSPPQPQHF.

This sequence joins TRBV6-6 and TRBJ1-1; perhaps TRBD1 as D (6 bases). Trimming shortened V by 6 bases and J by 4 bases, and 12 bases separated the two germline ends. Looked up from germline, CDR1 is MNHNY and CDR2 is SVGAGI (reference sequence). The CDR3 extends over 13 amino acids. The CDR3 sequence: CASRIQGSTEAFF. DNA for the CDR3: TGTGCCAGCAGGATACAGGGATCCACTGAAGCTTTCTTT.

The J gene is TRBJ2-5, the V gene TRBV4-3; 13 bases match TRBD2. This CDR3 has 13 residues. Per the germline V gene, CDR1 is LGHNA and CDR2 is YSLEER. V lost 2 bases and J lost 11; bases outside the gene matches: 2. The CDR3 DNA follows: TGCGCCAGCAGCCAAACGGGACTAGCGGGACAGTACTTC. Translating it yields CASSQTGLAGQYF.

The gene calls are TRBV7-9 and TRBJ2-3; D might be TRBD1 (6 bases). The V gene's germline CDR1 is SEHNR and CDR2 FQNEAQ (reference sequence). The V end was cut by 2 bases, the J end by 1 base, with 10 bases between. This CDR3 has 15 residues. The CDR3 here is CASSLQGGRTDTQYF. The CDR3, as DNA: TGTGCCAGCAGCTTACAAGGGGGACGCACAGATACGCAGTATTTT.

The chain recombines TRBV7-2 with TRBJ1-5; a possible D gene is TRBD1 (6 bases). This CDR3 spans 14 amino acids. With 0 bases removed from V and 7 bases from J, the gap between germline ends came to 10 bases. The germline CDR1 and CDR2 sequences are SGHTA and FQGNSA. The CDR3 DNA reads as TGTGCCAGCAGCTTAGCAGGGGGAGGGCAGCCCCAGCATTTT. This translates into CASSLAGGGQPQHF.

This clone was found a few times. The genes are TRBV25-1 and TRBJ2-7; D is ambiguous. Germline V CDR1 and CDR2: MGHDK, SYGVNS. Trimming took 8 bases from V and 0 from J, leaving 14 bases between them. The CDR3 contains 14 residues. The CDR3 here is CASSDKASSYEQYF. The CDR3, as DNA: TGTGCCAGCTCCGACAAGGCAAGCTCCTACGAGCAGTACTTC.

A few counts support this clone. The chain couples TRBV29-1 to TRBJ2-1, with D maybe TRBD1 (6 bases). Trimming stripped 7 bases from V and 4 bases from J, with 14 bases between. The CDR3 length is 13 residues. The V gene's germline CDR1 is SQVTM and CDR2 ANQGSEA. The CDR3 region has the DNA TGCAGCGGAAGCAGGGGCGATTACAATGAGCAGTTCTTC. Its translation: CSGSRGDYNEQFF.

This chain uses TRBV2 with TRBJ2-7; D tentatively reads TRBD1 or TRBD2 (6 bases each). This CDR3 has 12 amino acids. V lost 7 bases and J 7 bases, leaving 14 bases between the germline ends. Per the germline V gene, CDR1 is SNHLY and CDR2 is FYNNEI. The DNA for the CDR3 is TGTGCCAGCAATGGGGGGCTAAGGGAGCAGTACTTC. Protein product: CASNGGLREQYF.

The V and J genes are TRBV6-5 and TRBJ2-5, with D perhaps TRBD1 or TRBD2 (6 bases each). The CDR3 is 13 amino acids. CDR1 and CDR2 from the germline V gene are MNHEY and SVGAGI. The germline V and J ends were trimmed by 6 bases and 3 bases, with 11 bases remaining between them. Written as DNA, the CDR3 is TGTGCCAGCAGACCGAGGGGGGAAGAGACCCAGTACTTC. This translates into CASRPRGEETQYF.

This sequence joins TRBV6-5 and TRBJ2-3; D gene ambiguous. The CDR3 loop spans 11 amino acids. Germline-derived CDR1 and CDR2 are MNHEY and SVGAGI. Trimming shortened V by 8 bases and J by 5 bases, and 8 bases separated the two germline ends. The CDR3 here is CASGSLDTQYF. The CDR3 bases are TGTGCCAGCGGTTCGTTAGATACGCAGTATTTT.

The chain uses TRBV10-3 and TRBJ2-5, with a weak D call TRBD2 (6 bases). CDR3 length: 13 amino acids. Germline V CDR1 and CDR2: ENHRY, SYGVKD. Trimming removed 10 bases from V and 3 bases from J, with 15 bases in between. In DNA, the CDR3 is TGTGCCAGCCGATCGGGGGAGGAAGAGACCCAGTACTTC. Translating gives CASRSGEEETQYF.

The CDR3 coding sequence is TGCAGCGTTGGAAGGGGACAGGGTAGCTACACCTTC. Its translation: CSVGRGQGSYTF. The chain joins TRBV29-1 to TRBJ1-2; TRBD1 matches 9 bases. This CDR3 region has 12 residues. V lost 4 bases and J lost 9; bases outside the gene matches: 6. Germline V lookup: CDR1 SQVTM, CDR2 ANQGSEA.

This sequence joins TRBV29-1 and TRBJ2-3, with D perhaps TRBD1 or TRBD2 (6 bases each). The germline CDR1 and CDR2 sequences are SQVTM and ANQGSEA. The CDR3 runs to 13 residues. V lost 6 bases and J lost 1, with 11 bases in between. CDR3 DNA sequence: TGCAGCGTAAGGGGGGCCGGCACAGATACGCAGTATTTT. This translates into CSVRGAGTDTQYF.

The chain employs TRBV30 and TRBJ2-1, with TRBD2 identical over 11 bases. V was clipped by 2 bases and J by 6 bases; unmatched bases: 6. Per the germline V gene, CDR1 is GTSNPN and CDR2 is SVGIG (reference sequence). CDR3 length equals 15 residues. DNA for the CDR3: TGTGCCTGGAGTTCTTTAGCGGGAGGGCCCAATGAGCAGTTCTTC. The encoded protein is CAWSSLAGGPNEQFF.

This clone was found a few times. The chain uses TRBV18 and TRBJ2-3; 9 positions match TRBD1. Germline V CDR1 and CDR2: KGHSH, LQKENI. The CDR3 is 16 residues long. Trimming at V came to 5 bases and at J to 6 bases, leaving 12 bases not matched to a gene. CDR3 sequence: CASSSSDRGYMDTQYF. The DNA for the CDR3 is TGTGCCAGCTCATCCTCGGACAGGGGTTATATGGATACGCAGTATTTT. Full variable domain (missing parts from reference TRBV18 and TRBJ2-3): NAGVMQNPRHLVRRRGQEARLRCSPMKGHSHVYWYRQLPEEGLKFMVYLQKENIIDESGMPKERFSAEFPKEGPSILRIQQVVRGDSAAYFCASSSSDRGYMDTQYFGPGTRLTVL.

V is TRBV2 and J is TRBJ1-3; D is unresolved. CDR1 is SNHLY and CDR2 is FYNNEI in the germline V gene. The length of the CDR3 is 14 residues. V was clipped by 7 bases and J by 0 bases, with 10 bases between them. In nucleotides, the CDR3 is TGTGCCAGCACTGAGGTAAACTCTGGAAACACCATATATTTT. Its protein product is CASTEVNSGNTIYF.

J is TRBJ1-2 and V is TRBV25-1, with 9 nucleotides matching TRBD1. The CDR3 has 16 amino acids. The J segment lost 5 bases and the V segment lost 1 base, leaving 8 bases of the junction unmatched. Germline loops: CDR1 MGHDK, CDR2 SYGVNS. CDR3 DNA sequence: TGTGCCAGCAGTGAATCCCCGGACAGGGGAGGGTATGGCTACACCTTC. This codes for CASSESPDRGGYGYTF.

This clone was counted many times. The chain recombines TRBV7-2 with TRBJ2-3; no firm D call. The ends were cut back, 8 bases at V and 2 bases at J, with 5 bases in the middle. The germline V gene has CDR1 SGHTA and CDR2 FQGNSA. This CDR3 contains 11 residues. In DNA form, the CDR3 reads TGTGCCAGCGGATTCACAGATACGCAGTATTTT. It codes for CASGFTDTQYF.